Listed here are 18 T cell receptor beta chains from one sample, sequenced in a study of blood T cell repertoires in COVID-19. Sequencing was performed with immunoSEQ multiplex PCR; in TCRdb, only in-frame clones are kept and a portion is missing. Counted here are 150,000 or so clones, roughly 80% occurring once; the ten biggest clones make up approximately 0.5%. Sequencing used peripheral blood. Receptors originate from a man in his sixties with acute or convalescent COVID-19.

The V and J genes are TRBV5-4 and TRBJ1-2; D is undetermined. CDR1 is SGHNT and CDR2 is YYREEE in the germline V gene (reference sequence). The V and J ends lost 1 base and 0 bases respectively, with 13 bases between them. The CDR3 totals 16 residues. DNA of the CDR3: TGTGCCAGCAGCTTGACCGGTGCGGGAACTAACTATGGCTACACCTTC. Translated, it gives CASSLTGAGTNYGYTF. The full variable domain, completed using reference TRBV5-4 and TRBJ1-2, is ETGVTQSPTHLIKTRGQQVTLRCSSQSGHNTVSWYQQALGQGPQFIFQYYREEENGRGNFPPRFSGLQFPNYSSELNVNALELDDSALYLCASSLTGAGTNYGYTFGSGTRLTVV.

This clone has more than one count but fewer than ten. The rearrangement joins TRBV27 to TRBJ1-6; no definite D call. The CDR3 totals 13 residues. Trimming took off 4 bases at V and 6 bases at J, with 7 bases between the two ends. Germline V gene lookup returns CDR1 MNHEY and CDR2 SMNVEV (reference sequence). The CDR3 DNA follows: TGTGCCAGCAGTTCTTATAGTAATTCACCCCTCCACTTT. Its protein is CASSSYSNSPLHF.

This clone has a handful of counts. The CDR3 sequence is CASSGPTANTEAFF. As DNA, the CDR3 is TGTGCCAGCAGCGGACCGACAGCCAACACTGAAGCTTTCTTT. The V call is TRBV9, the J call TRBJ1-1; maybe TRBD1 (5 bases). There are 14 residues in the CDR3. Trimming removed 3 bases from V and 2 bases from J, with 11 bases in between. Per the germline V gene, CDR1 is SGDLS and CDR2 is YYNGEE.

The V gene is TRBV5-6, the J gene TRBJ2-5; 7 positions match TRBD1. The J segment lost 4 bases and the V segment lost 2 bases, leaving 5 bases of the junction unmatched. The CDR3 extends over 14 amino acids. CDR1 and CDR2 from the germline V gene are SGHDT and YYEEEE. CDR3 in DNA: TGTGCCAGCAGCTTAAAACAGGGGCCAGAGACCCAGTACTTC. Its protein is CASSLKQGPETQYF.

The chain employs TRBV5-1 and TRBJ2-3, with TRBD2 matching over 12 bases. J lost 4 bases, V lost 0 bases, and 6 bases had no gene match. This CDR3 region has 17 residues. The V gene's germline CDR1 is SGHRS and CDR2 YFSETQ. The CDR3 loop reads CASSLGTSGTGADTQYF. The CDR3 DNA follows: TGCGCCAGCAGCTTGGGGACTAGCGGGACCGGTGCAGATACGCAGTATTTT.

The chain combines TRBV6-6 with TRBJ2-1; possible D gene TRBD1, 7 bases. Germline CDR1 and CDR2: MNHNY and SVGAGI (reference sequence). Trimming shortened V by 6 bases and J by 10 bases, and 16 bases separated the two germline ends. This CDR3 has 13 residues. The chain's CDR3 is CASSTDRAGEQFF. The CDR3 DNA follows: TGTGCCAGCAGCACAGACAGGGCGGGAGAGCAGTTCTTC.

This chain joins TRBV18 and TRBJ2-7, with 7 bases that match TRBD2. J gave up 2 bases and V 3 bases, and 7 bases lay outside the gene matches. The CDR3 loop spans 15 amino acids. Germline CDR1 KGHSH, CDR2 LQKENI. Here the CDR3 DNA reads TGTGCCAGCTCACCGTGGGCTAGCGGTGCCTACGAGCAGTACTTC. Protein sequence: CASSPWASGAYEQYF. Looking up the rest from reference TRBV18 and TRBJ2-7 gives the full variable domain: NAGVMQNPRHLVRRRGQEARLRCSPMKGHSHVYWYRQLPEEGLKFMVYLQKENIIDESGMPKERFSAEFPKEGPSILRIQQVVRGDSAAYFCASSPWASGAYEQYFGPGTRLTVT.

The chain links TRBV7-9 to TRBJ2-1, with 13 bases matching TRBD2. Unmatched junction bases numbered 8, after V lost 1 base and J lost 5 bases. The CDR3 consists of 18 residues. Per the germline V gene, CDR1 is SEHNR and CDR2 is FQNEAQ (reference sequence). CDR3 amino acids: CASSLGRTSGGRNNEQFF. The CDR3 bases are TGTGCCAGCAGCTTAGGACGGACTAGCGGGGGACGAAACAATGAGCAGTTCTTC.

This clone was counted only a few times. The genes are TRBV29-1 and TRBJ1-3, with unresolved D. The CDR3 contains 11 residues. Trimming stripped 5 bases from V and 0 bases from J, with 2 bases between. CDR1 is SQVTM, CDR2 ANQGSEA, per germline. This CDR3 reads CSVLSGNTIYF. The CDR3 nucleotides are TGCAGCGTTCTCTCTGGAAACACCATATATTTT.

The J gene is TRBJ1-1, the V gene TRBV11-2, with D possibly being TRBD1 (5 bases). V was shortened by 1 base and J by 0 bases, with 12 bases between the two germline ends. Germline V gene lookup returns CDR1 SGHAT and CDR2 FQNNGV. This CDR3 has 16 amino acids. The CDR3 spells CASSLGSAGLNTEAFF. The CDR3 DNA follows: TGTGCCAGCAGCTTAGGATCGGCAGGGTTGAACACTGAAGCTTTCTTT.

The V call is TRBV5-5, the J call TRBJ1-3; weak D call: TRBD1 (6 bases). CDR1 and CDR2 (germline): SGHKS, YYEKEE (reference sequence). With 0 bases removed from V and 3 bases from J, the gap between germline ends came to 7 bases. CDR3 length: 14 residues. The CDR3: CASSLARGGNTIYF. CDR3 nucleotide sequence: TGTGCCAGCAGCTTGGCCAGGGGTGGAAACACCATATATTTT.

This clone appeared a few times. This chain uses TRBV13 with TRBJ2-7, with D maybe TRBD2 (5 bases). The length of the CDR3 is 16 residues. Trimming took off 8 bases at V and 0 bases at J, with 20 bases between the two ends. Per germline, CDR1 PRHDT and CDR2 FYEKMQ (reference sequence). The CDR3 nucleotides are TGTGCCAGCTCAGCTCAGGCGGGTGGAGCCTCCTACGAGCAGTACTTC. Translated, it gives CASSAQAGGASYEQYF.

The DNA for the CDR3 is TGTGCCAGCAGATCCCAGGGATGGGATGGTGGCAATCAGCCCCAGCATTTT. Its translation: CASRSQGWDGGNQPQHF. This rearrangement joins TRBV28 to TRBJ1-5; D possibly corresponds to TRBD1 (5 bases). Germline loops: CDR1 MDHEN, CDR2 SYDVKM. The V end was cut by 6 bases, the J end by 2 bases, with 20 bases between. The CDR3 has 17 residues.

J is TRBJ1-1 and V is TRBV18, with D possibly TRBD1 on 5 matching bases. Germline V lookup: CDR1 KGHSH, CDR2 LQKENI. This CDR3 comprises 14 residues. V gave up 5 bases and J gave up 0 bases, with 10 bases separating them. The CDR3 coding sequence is TGTGCCAGCTCAACCAACAGGCTGAACACTGAAGCTTTCTTT. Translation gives CASSTNRLNTEAFF. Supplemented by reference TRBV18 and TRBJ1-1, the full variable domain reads NAGVMQNPRHLVRRRGQEARLRCSPMKGHSHVYWYRQLPEEGLKFMVYLQKENIIDESGMPKERFSAEFPKEGPSILRIQQVVRGDSAAYFCASSTNRLNTEAFFGQGTRLTVV.

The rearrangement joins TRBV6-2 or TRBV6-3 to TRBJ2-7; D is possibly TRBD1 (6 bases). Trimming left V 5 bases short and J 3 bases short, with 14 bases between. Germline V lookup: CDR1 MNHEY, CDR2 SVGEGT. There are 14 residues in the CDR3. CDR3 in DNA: TGTGCCAGCAGTCCACATCGACAGGTCTACGAGCAGTACTTC. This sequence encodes CASSPHRQVYEQYF.

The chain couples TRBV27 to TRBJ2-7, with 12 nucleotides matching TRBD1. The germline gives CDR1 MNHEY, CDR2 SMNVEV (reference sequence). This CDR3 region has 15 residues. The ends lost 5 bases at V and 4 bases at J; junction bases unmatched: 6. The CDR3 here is CASSLGTGGSYEQYF. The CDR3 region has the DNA TGTGCCAGCAGTCTCGGGACAGGGGGCTCGTACGAGCAGTACTTC.

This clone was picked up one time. The CDR3 sequence: CASRLRDRDGEAFF. As DNA, the CDR3 is TGTGCCAGCAGACTAAGGGACAGGGACGGTGAAGCTTTCTTT. The J gene is TRBJ1-1, the V gene TRBV28; 9 bases fit TRBD1. V gave up 6 bases and J gave up 7 bases; unmatched junction bases: 9. Per germline, CDR1 MDHEN and CDR2 SYDVKM. The CDR3 has 14 amino acids. The complete variable domain, with remaining parts taken from reference TRBV28 and TRBJ1-1, reads DVKVTQSSRYLVKRTGEKVFLECVQDMDHENMFWYRQDPGLGLRLIYFSYDVKMKEKGDIPEGYSVSREKKERFSLILESASTNQTSMYLCASRLRDRDGEAFFGQGTRLTVV.

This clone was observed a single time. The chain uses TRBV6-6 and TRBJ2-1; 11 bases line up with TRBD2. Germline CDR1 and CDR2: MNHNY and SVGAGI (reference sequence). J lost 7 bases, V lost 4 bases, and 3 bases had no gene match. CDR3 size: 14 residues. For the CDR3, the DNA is TGTGCCAGCAGTTCTAGCGGGAGGATGAATGAGCAGTTCTTC. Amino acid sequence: CASSSSGRMNEQFF.